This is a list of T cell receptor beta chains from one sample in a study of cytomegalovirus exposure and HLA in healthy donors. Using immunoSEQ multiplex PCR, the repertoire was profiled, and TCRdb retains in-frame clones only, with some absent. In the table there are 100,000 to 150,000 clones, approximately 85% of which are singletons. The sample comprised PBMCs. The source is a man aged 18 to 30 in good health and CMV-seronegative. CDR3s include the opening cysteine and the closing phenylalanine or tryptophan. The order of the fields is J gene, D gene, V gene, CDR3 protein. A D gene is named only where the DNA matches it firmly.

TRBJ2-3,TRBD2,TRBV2,CASSDREGRADTQYF
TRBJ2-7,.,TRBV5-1,CASSSGQYEQYF
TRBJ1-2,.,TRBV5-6,CASSLVGQGNPSGYTF
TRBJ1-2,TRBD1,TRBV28,CASSLTRGLGYTF
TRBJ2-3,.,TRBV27,CASSLGETSRDTQYF
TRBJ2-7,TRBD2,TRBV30,CAWGRPGLAGVRYF
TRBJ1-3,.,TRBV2,CASSDGGTGNTIYF
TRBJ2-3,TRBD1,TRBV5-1,CASSWDSLTDTQYF
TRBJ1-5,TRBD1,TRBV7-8,CASSHTWTGGNQPQHF
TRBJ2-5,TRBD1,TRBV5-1,CASTLETGGRETQYF
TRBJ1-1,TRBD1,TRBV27,CASRRDRGGNTEAFF
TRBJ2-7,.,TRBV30,CAWRDDPGWGYEQYF
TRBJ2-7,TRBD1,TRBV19,CASSLKGQGAGEQYF
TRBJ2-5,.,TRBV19,CASSWRGGETQYF
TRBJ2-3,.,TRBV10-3,CAISESEYRKSTDTQYF
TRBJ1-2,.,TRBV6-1,CASSEALAGIYGYTF
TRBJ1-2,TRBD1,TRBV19,CASSAQQGTIYGYTF
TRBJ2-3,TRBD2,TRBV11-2,CASSLAGGPADTQYF
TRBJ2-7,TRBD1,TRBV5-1,CASRGGQGAYEQYF
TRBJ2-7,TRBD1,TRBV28,CASRPTGTGFTYEQYF
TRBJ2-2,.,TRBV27,CASSFRWGGPGELFF
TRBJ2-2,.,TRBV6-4,CASSEGSQGELFF
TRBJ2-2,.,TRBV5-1,CASSLQGRSGELFF
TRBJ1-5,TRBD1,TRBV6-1,CASSGGQGSNQPQHF
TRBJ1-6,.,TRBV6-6,CASSPGGEGSPLHF
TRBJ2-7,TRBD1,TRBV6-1,CASSESETGSYEQYF
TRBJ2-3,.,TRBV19,CASRTGNPDTQYF
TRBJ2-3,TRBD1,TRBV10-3,CAISESVRTGGTDTQYF
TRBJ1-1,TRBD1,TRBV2,CASSGQGVPEAFF
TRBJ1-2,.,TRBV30,CAWGDNTFYGYTF
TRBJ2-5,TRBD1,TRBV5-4,CASSQFYRDSSQETQYF
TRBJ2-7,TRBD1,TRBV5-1,CASSSGQSVYEQYF
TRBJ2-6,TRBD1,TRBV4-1,CASSSLKGAQGANVLTF